The present T cell receptor beta chain was sequenced within a study of early T cells in non-severe SARS-CoV-2 infection. For the study at large: Sequencing input comprised bulk RNA from unsorted whole blood; chain pairing was not available. Points from the study as a whole: Using VDJdb, the matching emphasized anti-spike CD8 responses while missing private and CD4 specificities.

Note on this clonotype: Its matching antigen is unknown.

Unique molecular identifiers were attached to individual cDNA molecules. TCRdb redid the calling of the 5' RACE reads with MiXCR, one entry per CDR3 protein. The profile covers approximately 39,000 distinct CDR3 sequences, with roughly 4.8% appearing a single time and about 17% taken by the ten largest. The V end lost 3 bases, the J end lost 2 bases, and 12 bases lay between the germline ends. Germline CDR1 is SGHDT and CDR2 is YYEEEE. This CDR3 contains 14 residues. The chain combines TRBV5-6 with TRBJ2-7, with D maybe TRBD1 (6 bases). The TCR was taken from an adult who was a healthcare worker with PCR-confirmed SARS-CoV-2 infection or an uninfected control (not recorded which). The specimen was whole blood. The CDR3 DNA is TGTGCCAGCAGCTACACAGGGATGCCCTACGAGCAGTACTTC. Protein product: CASSYTGMPYEQYF.